This TCR beta chain was captured by sequencing in a study of early T cells in non-severe SARS-CoV-2 infection. Study background: Sequencing of bulk RNA from unsorted whole blood was done, without chain pairing.

Per germline, CDR1 MNHEY and CDR2 SVGEGT. CDR3 length: 18 residues. With 6 bases clipped from V and 2 bases from J, the junction kept 13 bases outside the gene matches. Each single cDNA molecule received a unique molecular identifier. MiXCR, run by TCRdb on the 5' RACE reads, gives a single entry per CDR3 protein. The sample shows around 40,000 distinct CDR3 sequences, roughly 6.8% of them seen only once. Study-level results: VDJdb matching skewed toward anti-spike CD8 responses, missing private and CD4 specificities.

This clonotype has just a few counts. Its target is unknown. The clonotype originates from an adult who was a healthcare worker with PCR-confirmed SARS-CoV-2 infection or an uninfected control (not recorded which). This sequence joins TRBV6-2 or TRBV6-3 and TRBJ2-3; TRBD2 aligns across 11 bases. The sequences come from whole blood, collected at baseline. The CDR3, as DNA: TGTGCCAGCAGCGAAGGGTCCGGGACTAGCGGATACACAGATACGCAGTATTTT. The encoded protein is CASSEGSGTSGYTDTQYF.